The clone carrying this TCR beta chain showed up just a few times. Its cognate antigen is unknown. The data belong to a study of T cell repertoires in cytomegalovirus infection. Study in general: It can be stated that public TCR beta signatures indicated CMV infection as well as a matching HLA type. General study results and limits: People with CMV and the relevant HLA were identified by cumulative public TCR beta family frequency. The response measured ex vivo was dominated by TCR beta clonotypes (HLA-C-restricted and CMV-specific).

TCRdb redid the calling of the reads with MiXCR, one entry per CDR3 protein. The repertoire holds some 230,000 distinct CDR3 sequences, about 20% seen once, with about 20% in the top ten. Germline loops: CDR1 MDHEN, CDR2 SYDVKM. Deletions cut 5 bases from V and 3 bases from J, with 13 bases between. CDR3 length: 14 residues. The source is a human donor in good health (CMV status not recorded). Some clones in this sample may be carry-over from other donors' samples. Source material: CD8+ T cells from PBMCs. V is TRBV28 and J is TRBJ1-1, with D unresolved. CDR3 coding DNA: TGTGCCAGCAGTGTAACTGGGGTATACACTGAAGCTTTCTTT. It translates to CASSVTGVYTEAFF. Together with reference TRBV28 and TRBJ1-1, the CDR3 gives the full variable domain: DVKVTQSSRYLVKRTGEKVFLECVQDMDHENMFWYRQDPGLGLRLIYFSYDVKMKEKGDIPEGYSVSREKKERFSLILESASTNQTSMYLCASSVTGVYTEAFFGQGTRLTVV.